A single sample is the source of the 4 T cell receptor beta chains below, sequenced in a study of glioma-infiltrating T cells after dendritic cell vaccination. The repertoire was sequenced with immunoSEQ multiplex PCR; TCRdb's copy has only in-frame clones and lacks some. There are just under 85,000 clones in the sample; about 87% occur only once, and about 3% lies in the top ten. The material was blood, obtained before dendritic cell vaccination. The receptor source for this set is a human donor with glioblastoma.

This chain joins TRBV21-1 and TRBJ2-5; the tabulated D call, TRBD2, remains unverified against the DNA. TRBV21-1 is an annotated pseudogene. This CDR3 spans 16 amino acids. The DNA of the CDR3 is TGTGCCAGCAGCAAAAGGGCTAGCGGGGGGGATAGGACCCAGTACTTC. Translated, it gives CASSKRASGGDRTQYF.

This clone was seen a single time. The chain joins TRBV5-1 to TRBJ2-1; TRBD2 is a possible D gene (6 bases). Germline lookup yields CDR1 SGHRS and CDR2 YFSETQ. This CDR3 region has 16 residues. The V and J ends lost 4 bases and 2 bases respectively, with 16 bases between them. CDR3 region: CASSHAVAAPYNEQFF. CDR3 DNA sequence: TGCGCCAGCAGCCACGCCGTAGCGGCCCCCTACAATGAGCAGTTCTTC. Based on the CDR3 plus reference TRBV5-1 and TRBJ2-1, the full variable domain is KAGVTQTPRYLIKTRGQQVTLSCSPISGHRSVSWYQQTPGQGLQFLFEYFSETQRNKGNFPGRFSGRQFSNSRSEMNVSTLELGDSALYLCASSHAVAAPYNEQFFGPGTRLTVL.

V usage is TRBV19 and J usage is TRBJ2-1, with 8 bases aligning to TRBD2. Germline CDR1 is LNHDA and CDR2 is SQIVND (reference sequence). The V gene end was trimmed by 5 bases and the J gene end by 6 bases; junction bases not matched to a gene: 9. The CDR3 runs 15 residues. For the CDR3, the DNA is TGTGCCAGTAGTGTAACTAGCGCGGGGGGCAATGAGCAGTTCTTC. Translated, it gives CASSVTSAGGNEQFF.

This clone was counted a single time. The chain is built from TRBV28 and TRBJ1-5; D is perhaps TRBD1 (5 bases). The CDR3 spans 14 residues. V shed 3 bases and J shed 3 bases, with 9 bases lying between them. Germline assignment: CDR1 MDHEN and CDR2 SYDVKM. The CDR3 DNA reads TGTGCCAGCAGTTTTGTCAGGGACAATCAGCCCCAGCATTTT. The encoded protein is CASSFVRDNQPQHF.